This entry describes one T cell receptor beta chain. Its antigen is as yet unknown. The sample contains more than one DNA sequence encoding this CDR3. Trimming pared 5 bases from V and 1 base from J, leaving 8 bases between. Germline V gene lookup returns CDR1 MNHEY and CDR2 SVGAGI. The length of the CDR3 is 13 residues. The sample originates from a study of PD-L1 blockade in urothelial cancer. The study's findings and limits: Better survival was predicted when blood TCR clonality before treatment fell below the median.

Into every PCR, synthetic TCR analog templates were spiked. The data were produced by immunoSEQ multiplex PCR, yet TCRdb's version contains in-frame clones alone and is incomplete. Among approximately 83,000 clones listed, roughly 83% were seen once. As to time point: peripheral blood 6 weeks after treatment start. The sequenced sample was PBMCs, obtained around atezolizumab (anti-PD-L1) treatment. The genes are TRBV6-5 and TRBJ1-1, with D unresolved. This clonotype was sampled from a man in his 70s with urothelial cancer. CDR3 coding DNA: TGTGCCAGCAGTGGGCAGCAGAACACTGAAGCTTTCTTT. Protein: CASSGQQNTEAFF.